This T cell receptor (beta chain) was recorded in a study of T-cell memory formation after mild COVID-19 (dated by TCRdb to the early 2020s). About the full investigation: Most TCR sequence clusters were specific to one of the two donors. In a couple of donors, T-cell clones that expanded and contracted after mild COVID-19 were followed by sequencing TCRalpha and TCRbeta repertoires longitudinally. The cohort comprised two young, previously healthy adult volunteers, one female and one male. Overall study results and their limits: Contracting CD4+ clones were found mainly in CM and EM memory subsets, while CD8+ clones were enriched in EMRA. Some responding clones were detected in pre-infection memory, which suggested that pre-existing cross-reactive memory T cells had joined the SARS-CoV-2 response. The study covered only two mild cases, and larger cohorts including severe cases with pre-infection samples were considered necessary. Clones that contracted from day 15 to 85 showed balanced CD4/CD8 phenotypes, whereas a second wave of clones that expanded from day 15 to 37 leaned towards CD4+. The second-wave clones that peaked on day 37 were not confirmed to be SARS-CoV-2 specific.

Sequencing was carried out with an Illumina NovaSeq 6000. Using 5'RACE with constant-segment primers, TCRalpha and TCRbeta cDNA libraries were constructed, with sample barcodes and unique molecular identifiers added in the process. Trizol reagent was used to extract RNA from every sample. Library amplification was performed in two PCR steps, and a second sample barcode and Illumina TruSeq adapters were introduced in the second step. Sequencing of the libraries was done on an Illumina NovaSeq, producing 2 x 150 bp paired-end reads. As for how the authors treated the data: The reads were demultiplexed and collapsed into UMI-guided consensus sequences using migec v1.2.7. With mixcr v2.1.11, UMI consensuses were aligned to TRA and TRB V and J templates and assembled into clonotypes. A clonotype was counted as expanded or contracted only if both edgeR and NoisET called the change significant, with noise models trained on biological replicates. For edgeR calls, a false discovery rate-adjusted p below 0.01 and a log2 fold-change threshold of 1 were applied. As an exploratory analysis of dynamics, PCA with hierarchical clustering was applied to max-normalized trajectories of the 1000 most abundant clonotypes. The CD4 or CD8 phenotype of responding clones was assigned using the separately sequenced CD4+ and CD8+ repertoires. TCRdb reprocessing: public reads trimmed at Q25 with fastp, clones called with MiXCR, in-frame beta chains kept. Identical CDR3 protein sequences are pooled into one entry, listed with their most common genes and DNA. The V and J calls were determined by TCRdb, not by the authors. Within this sample are roughly 160,000 distinct CDR3 sequences, with roughly 11% of them counted one time only. The ten largest clones represent roughly 3.8% of the sample.

PBMCs were isolated by Ficoll-Paque density gradient centrifugation. This clonotype appeared a few times. No antigen is known for it. It has no much larger one-base neighbor in the sample; base qualities were not kept. The trim is 5 bases for V and 3 bases for J, with a gap of 14 bases between the germline ends. From cysteine to phenylalanine, the CDR3 is 15 amino acids long. The kept DNA is CDR3 alone, 45 bases in frame from the first base. For CDR1 and CDR2, the germline V gene (reference sequence) lists SEHNR and FQNEAQ. The TCR sequence derives from a man younger than 35 who had mild COVID-19 (a few samples of this study predate the infection). The sample titles of this study are shuffled in the database, so cell type and time point are left out; the donor was told from shared clones. Material for sequencing was PBMCs or a T cell subset sorted from them (not recorded which). The chain is encoded by TRBV7-9 joined to TRBJ1-5, with TRBD1 perhaps the D gene, on 6 matching bases. Read as DNA, the sequence is TGTGCCAGCAGCCTTACCGGACAGCCCAATCAGCCCCAGCATTTT. It is translated as CASSLTGQPNQPQHF.